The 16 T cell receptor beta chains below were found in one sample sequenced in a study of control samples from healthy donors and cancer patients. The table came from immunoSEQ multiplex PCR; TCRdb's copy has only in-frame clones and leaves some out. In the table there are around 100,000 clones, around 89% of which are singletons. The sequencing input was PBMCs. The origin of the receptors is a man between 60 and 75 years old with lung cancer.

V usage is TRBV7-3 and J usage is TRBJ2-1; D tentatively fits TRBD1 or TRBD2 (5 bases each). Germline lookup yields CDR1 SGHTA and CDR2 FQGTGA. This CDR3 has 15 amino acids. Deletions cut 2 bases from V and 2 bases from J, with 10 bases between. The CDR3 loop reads CASSLGAGAYNEQFF. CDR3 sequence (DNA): TGTGCCAGCAGCTTAGGGGCGGGTGCCTACAATGAGCAGTTCTTC.

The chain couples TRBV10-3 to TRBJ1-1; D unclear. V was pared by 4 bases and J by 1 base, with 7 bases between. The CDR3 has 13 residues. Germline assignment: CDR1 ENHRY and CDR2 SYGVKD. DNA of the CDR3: TGTGCCATCAGTGGCTCAGAGAACACTGAAGCTTTCTTT. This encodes CAISGSENTEAFF.

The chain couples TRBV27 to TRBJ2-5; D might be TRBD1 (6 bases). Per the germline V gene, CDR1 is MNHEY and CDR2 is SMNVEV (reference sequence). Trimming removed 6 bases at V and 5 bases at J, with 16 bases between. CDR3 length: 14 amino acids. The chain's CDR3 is CASSPLGGRETQYF. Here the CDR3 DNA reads TGTGCCAGCAGCCCTCTAGGGGGACGGGAGACCCAGTACTTC.

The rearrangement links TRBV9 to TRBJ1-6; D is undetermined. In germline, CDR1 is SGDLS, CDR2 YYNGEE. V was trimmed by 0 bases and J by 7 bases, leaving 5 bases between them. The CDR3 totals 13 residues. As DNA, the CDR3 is TGTGCCAGCAGCGTAGAAAGCAATTCACCCCTCCACTTT. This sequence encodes CASSVESNSPLHF.

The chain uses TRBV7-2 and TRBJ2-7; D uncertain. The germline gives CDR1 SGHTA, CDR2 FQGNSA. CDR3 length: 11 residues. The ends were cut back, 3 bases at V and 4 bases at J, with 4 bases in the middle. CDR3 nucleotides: TGTGCCAGCAGCTTGGAGTACGAGCAGTACTTC. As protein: CASSLEYEQYF.

The DNA of the CDR3 is TGCGCCAGCAGCCGCCTGGAGGGATCCTACAATGAGCAGTTCTTC. It translates to CASSRLEGSYNEQFF. J is TRBJ2-1 and V is TRBV5-1; D may be TRBD2 (6 bases). Germline V gene sequence: CDR1 SGHRS, CDR2 YFSETQ. CDR3 length: 15 amino acids. Trimming cost V 4 bases and J 1 base, with 12 bases left between them.

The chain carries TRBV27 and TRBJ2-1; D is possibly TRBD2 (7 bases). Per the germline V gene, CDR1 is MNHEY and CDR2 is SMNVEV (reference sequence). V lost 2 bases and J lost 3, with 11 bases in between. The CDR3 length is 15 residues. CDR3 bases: TGTGCCAGCAGTTTAGTGGGGGGGCACTACAATGAGCAGTTCTTC. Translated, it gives CASSLVGGHYNEQFF.

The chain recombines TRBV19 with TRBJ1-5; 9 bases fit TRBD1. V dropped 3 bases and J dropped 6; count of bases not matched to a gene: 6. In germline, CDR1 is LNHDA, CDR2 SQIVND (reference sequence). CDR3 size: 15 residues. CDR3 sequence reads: CASSILTGGFQPQHF. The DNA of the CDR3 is TGTGCCAGTAGTATCCTCACAGGGGGCTTTCAGCCCCAGCATTTT.

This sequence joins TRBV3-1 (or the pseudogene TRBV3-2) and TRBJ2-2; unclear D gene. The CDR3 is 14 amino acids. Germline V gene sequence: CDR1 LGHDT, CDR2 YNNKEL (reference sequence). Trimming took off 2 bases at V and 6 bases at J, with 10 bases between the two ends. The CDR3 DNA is TGTGCCAGCAGCCAATTATCCGGCGCCGGGGAGCTGTTTTTT. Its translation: CASSQLSGAGELFF.

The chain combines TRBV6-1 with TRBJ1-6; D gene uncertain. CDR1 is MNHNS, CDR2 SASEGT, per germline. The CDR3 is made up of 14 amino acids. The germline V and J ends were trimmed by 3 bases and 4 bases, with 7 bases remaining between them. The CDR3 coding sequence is TGTGCCAGCAGTGATAGCACGTATAATTCACCCCTCCACTTT. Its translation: CASSDSTYNSPLHF.

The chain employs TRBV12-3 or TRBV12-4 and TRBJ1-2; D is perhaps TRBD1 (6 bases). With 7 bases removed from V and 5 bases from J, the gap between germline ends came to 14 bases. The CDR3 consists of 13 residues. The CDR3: CASNNGQLYGYTF. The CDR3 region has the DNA TGTGCCAGCAACAATGGACAGCTTTATGGCTACACCTTC.

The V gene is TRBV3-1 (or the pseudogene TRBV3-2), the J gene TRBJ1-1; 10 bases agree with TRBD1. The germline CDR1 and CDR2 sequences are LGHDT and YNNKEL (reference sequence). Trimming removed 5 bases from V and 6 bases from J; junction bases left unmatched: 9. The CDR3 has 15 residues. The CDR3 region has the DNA TGTGCCAGCAGCATTCGGACAGGGGGAGAGGCTGAAGCTTTCTTT. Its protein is CASSIRTGGEAEAFF.

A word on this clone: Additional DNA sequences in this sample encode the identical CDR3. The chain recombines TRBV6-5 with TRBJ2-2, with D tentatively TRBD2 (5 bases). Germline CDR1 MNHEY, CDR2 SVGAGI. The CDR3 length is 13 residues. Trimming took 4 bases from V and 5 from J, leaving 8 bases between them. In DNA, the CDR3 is TGTGCCAGCAGTTCCAGCGGTACCGGGGAGCTGTTTTTT. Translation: CASSSSGTGELFF.

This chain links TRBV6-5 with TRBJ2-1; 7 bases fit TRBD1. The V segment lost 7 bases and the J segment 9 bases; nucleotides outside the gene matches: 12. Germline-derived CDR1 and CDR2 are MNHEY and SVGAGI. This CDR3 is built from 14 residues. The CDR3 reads CASTMRQGRGEQFF. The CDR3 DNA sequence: TGTGCCAGCACCATGAGACAGGGTAGGGGTGAGCAGTTCTTC.

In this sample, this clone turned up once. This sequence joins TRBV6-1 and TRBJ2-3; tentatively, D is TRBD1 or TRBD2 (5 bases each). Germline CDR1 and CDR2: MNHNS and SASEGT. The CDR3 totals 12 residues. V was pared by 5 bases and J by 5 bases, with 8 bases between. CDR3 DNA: TGTGCCAGCAGTCGGGACGGAGATACGCAGTATTTT. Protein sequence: CASSRDGDTQYF.

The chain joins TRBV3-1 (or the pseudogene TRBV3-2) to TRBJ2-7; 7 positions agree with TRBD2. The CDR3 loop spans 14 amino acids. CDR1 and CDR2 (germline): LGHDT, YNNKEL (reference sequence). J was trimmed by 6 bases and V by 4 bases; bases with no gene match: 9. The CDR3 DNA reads TGTGCCAGCAGCCCTTCTAGCGGTGAGGGCGAGCAGTACTTC. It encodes CASSPSSGEGEQYF.